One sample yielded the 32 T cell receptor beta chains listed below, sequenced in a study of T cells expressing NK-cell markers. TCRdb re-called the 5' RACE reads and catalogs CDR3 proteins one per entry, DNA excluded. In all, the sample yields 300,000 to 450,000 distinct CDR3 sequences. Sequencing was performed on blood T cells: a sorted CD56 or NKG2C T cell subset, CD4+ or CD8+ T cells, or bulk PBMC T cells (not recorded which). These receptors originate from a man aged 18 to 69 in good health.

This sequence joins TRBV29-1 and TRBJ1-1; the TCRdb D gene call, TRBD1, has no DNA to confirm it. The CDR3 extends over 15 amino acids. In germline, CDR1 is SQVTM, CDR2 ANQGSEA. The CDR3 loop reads CSVEGAGGADTEAFF.

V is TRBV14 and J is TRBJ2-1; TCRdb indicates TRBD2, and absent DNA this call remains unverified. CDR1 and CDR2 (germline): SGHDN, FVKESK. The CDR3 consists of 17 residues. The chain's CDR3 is CASSQDKLAGSRWEQFF.

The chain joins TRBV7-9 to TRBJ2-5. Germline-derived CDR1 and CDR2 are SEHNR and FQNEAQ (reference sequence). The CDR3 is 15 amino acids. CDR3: CASSYRHLGQETQYF.

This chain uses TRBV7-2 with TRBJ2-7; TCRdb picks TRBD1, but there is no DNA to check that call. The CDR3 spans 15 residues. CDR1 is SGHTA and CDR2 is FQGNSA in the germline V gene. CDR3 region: CASSLWDSPPYEQYF.

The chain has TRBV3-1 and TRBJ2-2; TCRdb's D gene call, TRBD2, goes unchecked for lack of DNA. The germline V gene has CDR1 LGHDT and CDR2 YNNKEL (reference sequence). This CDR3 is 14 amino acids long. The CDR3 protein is CASSWGLAGGELFF. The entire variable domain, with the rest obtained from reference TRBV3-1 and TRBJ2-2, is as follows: DTAVSQTPKYLVTQMGNDKSIKCEQNLGHDTMYWYKQDSKKFLKIMFSYNNKELIINETVPNRFSPKSPDKAHLNLHINSLELGDSAVYFCASSWGLAGGELFFGEGSRLTVL.

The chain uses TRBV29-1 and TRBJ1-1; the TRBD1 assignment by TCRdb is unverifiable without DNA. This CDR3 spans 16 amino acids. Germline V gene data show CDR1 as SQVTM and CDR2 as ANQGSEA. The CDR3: CSVEVGTGVFGTEAFF.

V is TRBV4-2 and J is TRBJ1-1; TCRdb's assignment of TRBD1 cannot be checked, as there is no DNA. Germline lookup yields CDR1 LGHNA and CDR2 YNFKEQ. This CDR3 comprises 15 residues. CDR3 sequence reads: CASSRATAFGTEAFF.

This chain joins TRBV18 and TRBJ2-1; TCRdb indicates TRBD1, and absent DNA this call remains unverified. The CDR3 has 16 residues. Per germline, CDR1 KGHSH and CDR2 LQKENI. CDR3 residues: CASSPRGGAPYNEQFF.

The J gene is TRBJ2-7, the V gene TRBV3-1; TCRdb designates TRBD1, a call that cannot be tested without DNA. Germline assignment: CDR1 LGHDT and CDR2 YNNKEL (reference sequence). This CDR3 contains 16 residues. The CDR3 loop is CASSQGSLDWGREQYF.

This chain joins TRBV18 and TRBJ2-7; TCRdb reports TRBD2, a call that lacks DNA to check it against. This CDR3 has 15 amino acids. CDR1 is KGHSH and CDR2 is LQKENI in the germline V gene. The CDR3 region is CASSQRLAGSWEQYF.

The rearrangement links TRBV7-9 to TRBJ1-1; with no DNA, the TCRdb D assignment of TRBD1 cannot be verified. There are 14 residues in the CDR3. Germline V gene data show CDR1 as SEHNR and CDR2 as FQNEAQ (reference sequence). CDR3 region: CASSFQTGNTEAFF.

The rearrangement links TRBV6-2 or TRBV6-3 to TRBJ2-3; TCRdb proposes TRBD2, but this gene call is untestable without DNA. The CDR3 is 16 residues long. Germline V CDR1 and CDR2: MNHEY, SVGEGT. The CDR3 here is CASSYVLAGDKRTQYF.

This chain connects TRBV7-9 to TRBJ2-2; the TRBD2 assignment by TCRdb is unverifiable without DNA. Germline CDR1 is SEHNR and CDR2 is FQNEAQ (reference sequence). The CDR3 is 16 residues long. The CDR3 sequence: CASSHKSGGNTGELFF.

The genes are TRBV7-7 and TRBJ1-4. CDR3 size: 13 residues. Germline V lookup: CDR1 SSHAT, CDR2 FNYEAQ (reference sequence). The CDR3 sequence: CASSPTVGEELFF.

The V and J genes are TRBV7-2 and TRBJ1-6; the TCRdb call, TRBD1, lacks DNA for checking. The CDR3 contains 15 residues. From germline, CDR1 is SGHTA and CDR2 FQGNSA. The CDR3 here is CASSLGTARGSPLHF.

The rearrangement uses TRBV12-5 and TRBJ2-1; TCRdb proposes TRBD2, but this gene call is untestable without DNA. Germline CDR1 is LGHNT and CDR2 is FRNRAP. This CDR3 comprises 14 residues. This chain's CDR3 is CASGYPGGQHEQFF.

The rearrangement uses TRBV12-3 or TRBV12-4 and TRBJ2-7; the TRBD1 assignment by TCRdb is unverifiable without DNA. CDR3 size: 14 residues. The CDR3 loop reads CASTFRDSLYEQYF.

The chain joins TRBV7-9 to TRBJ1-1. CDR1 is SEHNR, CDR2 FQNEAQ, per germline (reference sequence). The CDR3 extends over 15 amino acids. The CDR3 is CASSLATANRLEAFF.

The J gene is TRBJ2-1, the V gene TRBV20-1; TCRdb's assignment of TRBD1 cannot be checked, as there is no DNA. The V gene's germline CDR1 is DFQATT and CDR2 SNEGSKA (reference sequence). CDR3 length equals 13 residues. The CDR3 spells CSANVRGPGEQFF.

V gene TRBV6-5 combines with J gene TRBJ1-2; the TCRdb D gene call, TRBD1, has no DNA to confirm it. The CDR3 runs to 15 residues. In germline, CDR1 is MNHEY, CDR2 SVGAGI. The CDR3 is CASSSAQQGPYGYTF.

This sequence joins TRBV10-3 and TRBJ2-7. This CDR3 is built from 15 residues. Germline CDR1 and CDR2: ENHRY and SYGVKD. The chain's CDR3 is CAISEKSYRSYEQYF.

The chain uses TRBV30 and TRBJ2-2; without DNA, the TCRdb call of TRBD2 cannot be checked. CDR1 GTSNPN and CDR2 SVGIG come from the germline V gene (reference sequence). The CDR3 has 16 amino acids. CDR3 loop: CAWSGASGTNTGELFF.

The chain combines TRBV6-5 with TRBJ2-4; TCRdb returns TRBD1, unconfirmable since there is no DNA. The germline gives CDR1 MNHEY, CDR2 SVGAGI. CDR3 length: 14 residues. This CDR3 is CASMLDGTANIQYF.

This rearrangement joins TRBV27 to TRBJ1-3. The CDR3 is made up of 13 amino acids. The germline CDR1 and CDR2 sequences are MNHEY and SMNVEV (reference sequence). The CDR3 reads CASSFSSGNTIYF.

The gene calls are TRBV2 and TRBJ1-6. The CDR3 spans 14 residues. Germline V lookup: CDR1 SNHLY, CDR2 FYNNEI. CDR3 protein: CASSEAANNSPLHF.

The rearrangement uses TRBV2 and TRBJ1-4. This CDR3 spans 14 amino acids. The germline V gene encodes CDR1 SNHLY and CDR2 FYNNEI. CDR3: CASSVQGLYEKLFF.

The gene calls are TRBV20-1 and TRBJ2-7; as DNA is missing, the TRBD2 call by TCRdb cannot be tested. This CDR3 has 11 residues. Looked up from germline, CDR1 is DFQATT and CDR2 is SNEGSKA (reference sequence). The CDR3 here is CSAPASYEQYF.

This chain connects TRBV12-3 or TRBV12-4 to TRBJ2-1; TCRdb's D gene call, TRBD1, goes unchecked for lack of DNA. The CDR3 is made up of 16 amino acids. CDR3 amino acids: CASSLIGQGGRNEQFF.

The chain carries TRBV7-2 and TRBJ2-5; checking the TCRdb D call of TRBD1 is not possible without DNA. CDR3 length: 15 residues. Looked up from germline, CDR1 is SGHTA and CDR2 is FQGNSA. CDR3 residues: CASSPRQGRTETQYF.

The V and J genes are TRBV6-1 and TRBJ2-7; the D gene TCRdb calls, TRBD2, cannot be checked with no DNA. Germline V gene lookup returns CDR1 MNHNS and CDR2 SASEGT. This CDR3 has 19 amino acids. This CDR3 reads CASGRSSGLAGGPSYEQYF.

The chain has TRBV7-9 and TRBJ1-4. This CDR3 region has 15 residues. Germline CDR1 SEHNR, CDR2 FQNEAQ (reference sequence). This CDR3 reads CASNRNGATNEKLFF.

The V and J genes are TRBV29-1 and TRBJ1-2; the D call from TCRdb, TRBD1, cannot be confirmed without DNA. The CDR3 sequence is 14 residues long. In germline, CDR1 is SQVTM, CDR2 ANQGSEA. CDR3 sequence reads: CSVEDDRVAYGYTF.